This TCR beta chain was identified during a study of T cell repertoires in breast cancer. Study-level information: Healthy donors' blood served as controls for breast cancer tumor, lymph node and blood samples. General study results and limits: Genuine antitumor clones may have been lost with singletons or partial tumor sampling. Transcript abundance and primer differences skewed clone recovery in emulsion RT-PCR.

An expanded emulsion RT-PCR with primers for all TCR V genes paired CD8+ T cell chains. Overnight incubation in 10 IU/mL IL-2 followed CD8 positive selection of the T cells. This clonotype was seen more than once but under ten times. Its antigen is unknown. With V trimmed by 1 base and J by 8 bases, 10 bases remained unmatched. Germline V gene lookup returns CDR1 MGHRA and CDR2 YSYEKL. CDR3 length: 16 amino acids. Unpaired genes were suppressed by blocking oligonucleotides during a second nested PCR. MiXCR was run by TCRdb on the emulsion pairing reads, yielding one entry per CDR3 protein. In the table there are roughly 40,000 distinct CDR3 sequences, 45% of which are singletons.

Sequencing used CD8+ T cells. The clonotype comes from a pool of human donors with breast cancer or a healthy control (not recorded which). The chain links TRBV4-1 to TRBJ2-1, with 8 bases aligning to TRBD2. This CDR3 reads CASSQGGTSRLDEQFF. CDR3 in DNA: TGCGCCAGCAGCCAAGGTGGGACTAGTCGATTGGATGAGCAGTTCTTC.